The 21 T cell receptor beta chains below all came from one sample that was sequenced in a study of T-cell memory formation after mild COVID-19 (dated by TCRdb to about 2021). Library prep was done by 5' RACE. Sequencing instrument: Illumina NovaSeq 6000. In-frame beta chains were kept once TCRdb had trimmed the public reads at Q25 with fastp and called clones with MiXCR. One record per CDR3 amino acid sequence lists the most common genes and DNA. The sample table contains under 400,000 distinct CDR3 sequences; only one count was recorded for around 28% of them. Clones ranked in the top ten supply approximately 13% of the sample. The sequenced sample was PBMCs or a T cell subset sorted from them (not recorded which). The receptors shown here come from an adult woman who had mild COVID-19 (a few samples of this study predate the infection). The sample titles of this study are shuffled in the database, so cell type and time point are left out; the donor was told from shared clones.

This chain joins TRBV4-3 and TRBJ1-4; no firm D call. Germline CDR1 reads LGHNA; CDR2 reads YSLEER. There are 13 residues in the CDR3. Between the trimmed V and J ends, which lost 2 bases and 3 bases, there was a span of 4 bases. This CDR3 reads CASSQYPNEKLFF. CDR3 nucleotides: TGCGCCAGCAGCCAATATCCTAATGAAAAACTGTTTTTT.

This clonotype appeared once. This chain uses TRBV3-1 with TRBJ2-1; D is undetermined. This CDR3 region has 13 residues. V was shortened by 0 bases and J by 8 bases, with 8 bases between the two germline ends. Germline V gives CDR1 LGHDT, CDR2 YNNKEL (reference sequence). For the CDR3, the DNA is TGTGCCAGCAGCCAAGAAACCACCGATGAGCAGTTCTTC. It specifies CASSQETTDEQFF.

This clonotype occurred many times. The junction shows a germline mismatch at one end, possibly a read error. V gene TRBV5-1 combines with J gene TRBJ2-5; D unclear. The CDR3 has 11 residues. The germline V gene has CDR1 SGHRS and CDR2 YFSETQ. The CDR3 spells CASSIQETQYF. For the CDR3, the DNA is TGTGCCAGCAGCATCCAAGAGACCCAGTACTTC.

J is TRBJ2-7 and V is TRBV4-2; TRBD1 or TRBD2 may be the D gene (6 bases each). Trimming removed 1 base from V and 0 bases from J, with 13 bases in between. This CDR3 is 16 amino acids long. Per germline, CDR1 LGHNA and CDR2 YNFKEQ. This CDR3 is CASSQVGGAASYEQYF. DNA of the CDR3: TGTGCCAGCAGCCAAGTGGGGGGCGCGGCCTCCTACGAGCAGTACTTC.

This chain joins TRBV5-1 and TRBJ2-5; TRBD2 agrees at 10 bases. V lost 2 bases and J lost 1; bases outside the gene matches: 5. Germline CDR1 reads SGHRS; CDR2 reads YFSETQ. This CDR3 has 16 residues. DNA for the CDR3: TGCGCCAGCAGCTTAGACCGACTAGCGGGCCAAGAGACCCAGTACTTC. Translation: CASSLDRLAGQETQYF.

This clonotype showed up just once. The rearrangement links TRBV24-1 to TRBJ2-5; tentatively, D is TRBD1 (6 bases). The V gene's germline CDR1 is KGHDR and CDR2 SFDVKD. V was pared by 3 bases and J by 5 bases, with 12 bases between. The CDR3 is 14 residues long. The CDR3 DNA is TGTGCCACCAGTGATCCAAGGGGGAAGGAGACCCAGTACTTC. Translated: CATSDPRGKETQYF.

The CDR3 DNA reads as TGCAGTGCCCCGGACGGGGACGTGGAGACCCAGTACTTC. Residues: CSAPDGDVETQYF. V usage is TRBV20-1 and J usage is TRBJ2-5; D possibly matches TRBD1 or TRBD2 (5 bases each). CDR3 length: 13 amino acids. The V end lost 6 bases, the J end lost 5 bases, and 16 bases lay between the germline ends. Germline assignment: CDR1 DFQATT and CDR2 SNEGSKA (reference sequence).

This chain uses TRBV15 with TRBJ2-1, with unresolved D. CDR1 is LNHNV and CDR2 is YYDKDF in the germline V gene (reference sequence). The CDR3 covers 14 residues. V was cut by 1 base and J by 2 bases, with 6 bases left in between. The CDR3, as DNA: TGTGCCACCAGCAGAGGAGAAGCCTACAATGAGCAGTTCTTC. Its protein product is CATSRGEAYNEQFF.

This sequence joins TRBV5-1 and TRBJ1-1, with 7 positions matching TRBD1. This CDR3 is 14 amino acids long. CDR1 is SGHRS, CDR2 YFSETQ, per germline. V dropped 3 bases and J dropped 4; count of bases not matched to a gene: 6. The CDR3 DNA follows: TGCGCCAGCAGCTCGGGACAGTACTTCACTGAAGCTTTCTTT. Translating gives CASSSGQYFTEAFF.

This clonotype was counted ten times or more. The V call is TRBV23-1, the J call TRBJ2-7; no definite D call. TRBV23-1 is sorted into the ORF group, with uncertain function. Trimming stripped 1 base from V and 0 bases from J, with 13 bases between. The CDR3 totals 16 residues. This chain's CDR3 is CASSQYGRFDSYEQYF. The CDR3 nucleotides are TGCGCCAGCAGTCAATATGGCAGATTTGACTCCTACGAGCAGTACTTC.

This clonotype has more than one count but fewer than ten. The CDR3 sequence is CASSLRDREGETQYF. Here the CDR3 DNA reads TGTGCCAGCAGCTTACGGGACAGGGAGGGAGAGACCCAGTACTTC. The V and J genes are TRBV13 and TRBJ2-5; 9 nucleotides match TRBD1. Germline loops: CDR1 PRHDT, CDR2 FYEKMQ (reference sequence). Germline trimming cut 2 bases from V and 4 bases from J; bases unmatched to any gene: 5. The CDR3 contains 15 residues.

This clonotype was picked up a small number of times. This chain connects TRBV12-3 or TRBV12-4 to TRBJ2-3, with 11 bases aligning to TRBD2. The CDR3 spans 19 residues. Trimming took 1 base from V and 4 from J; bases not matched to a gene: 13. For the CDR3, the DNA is TGTGCCAGCAGTTTAGGAACCCAGCTAGCGGGGGGCCCCGCAGATACGCAGTATTTT. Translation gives CASSLGTQLAGGPADTQYF.

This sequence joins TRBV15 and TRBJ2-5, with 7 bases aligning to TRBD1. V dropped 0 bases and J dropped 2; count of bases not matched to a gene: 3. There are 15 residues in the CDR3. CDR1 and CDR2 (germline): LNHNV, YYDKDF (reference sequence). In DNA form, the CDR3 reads TGTGCCACCAGCAGAGATTTGGGACAGCAAGAGACCCAGTACTTC. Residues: CATSRDLGQQETQYF.

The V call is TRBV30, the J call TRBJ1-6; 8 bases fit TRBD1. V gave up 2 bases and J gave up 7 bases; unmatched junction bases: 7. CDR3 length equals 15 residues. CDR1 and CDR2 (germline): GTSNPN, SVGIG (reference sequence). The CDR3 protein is CAWSRSDRDNSPLHF. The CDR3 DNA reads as TGTGCCTGGAGTCGATCGGACAGGGACAATTCACCCCTCCACTTT.

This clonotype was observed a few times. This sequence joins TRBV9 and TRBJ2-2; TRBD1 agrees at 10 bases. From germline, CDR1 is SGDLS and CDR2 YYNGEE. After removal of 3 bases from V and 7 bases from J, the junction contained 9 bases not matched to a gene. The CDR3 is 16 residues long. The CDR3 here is CASSGRQGAKVGELFF. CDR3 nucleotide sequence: TGTGCCAGCAGCGGGAGACAGGGGGCAAAGGTCGGGGAGCTGTTTTTT.

The CDR3 DNA reads as TGTGCCAGCAGTCCGCCGGGACTAGAGGCCTACGAGCAGTACTTC. This translates into CASSPPGLEAYEQYF. The chain joins TRBV12-3 or TRBV12-4 to TRBJ2-7, with 8 bases fitting TRBD2. With 5 bases clipped from V and 2 bases from J, the junction kept 8 bases outside the gene matches. This CDR3 is built from 15 residues.

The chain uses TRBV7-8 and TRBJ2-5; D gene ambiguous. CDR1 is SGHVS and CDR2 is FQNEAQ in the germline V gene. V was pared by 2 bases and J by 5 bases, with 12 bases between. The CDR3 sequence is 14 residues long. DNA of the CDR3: TGTGCCAGCAGCTTACGTCCAAGTCGGGAGACCCAGTACTTC. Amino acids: CASSLRPSRETQYF. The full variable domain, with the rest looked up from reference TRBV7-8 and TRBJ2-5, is GAGVSQSPRYKVAKRGQDVALRCDPISGHVSLFWYQQALGQGPEFLTYFQNEAQLDKSGLPSDRFFAERPEGSVSTLKIQRTQQEDSAVYLCASSLRPSRETQYFGPGTRLLVL.

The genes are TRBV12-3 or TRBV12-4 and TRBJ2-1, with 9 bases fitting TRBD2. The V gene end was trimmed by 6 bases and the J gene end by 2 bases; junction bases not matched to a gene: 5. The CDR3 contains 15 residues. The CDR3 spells CASSSGLATYNEQFF. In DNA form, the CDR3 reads TGTGCCAGCAGCTCGGGACTAGCAACCTACAATGAGCAGTTCTTC.

The CDR3 spells CASSLRGESRYEQFF. In nucleotides, the CDR3 is TGTGCCAGCAGCTTACGGGGAGAATCGCGTTATGAGCAGTTCTTC. The V gene is TRBV11-3, the J gene TRBJ2-1; the D gene is possibly TRBD2 (5 bases). The CDR3 has 15 amino acids. In germline, CDR1 is SGHNT, CDR2 YENEEA. Trimming removed 2 bases at V and 8 bases at J, with 16 bases between.

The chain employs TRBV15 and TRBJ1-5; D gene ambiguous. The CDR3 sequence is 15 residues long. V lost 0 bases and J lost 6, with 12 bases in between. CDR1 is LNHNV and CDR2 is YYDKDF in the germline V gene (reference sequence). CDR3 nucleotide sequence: TGTGCCACCAGCAGAGATCGAGCTACGGGTCAGCCCCAGCATTTT. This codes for CATSRDRATGQPQHF.

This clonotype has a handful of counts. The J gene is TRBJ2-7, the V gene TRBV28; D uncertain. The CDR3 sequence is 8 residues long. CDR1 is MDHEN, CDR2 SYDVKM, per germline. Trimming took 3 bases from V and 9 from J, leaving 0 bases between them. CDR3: CASSLQYF. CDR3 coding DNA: TGTGCCAGCAGTTTGCAGTACTTC.